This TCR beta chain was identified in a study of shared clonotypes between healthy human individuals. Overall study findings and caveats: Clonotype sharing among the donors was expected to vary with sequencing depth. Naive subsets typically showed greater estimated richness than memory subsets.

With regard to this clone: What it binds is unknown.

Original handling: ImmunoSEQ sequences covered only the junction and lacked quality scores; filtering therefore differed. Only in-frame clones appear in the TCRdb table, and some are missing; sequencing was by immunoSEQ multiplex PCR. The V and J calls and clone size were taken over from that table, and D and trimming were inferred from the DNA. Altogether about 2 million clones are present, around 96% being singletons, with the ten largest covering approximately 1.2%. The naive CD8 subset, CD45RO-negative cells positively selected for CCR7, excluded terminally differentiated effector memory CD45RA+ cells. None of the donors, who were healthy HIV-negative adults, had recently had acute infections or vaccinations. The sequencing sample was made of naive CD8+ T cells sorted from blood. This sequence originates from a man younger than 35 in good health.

The CDR3 coding sequence is TGTGCCAGCAGCTTAACTCCAGTAGGTGAGCAGTTCTTC. It codes for CASSLTPVGEQFF. J is TRBJ2-1 and V is TRBV7-9; no reliable D call. Trimming took 2 bases from V and 9 from J, leaving 11 bases between them. Germline V gives CDR1 SEHNR, CDR2 FQNEAQ (reference sequence). There are 13 residues in the CDR3. The full variable domain, with the rest looked up from reference TRBV7-9 and TRBJ2-1, is DTGVSQNPRHKITKRGQNVTFRCDPISEHNRLYWYRQTLGQGPEFLTYFQNEAQLEKSRLLSDRFSAERPKGSFSTLEIQRTEQGDSAMYLCASSLTPVGEQFFGPGTRLTVL.